Sequencing of this T cell receptor beta chain was carried out in a study of cytomegalovirus exposure and HLA in healthy donors. Study summary: Among the approximately 410 genotyped donors, 81% were placed in the Caucasian-associated ancestry cluster.

The study ran its PCR with 60 Vbeta and 13 Jbeta primers. Repertoires were generated with immunoSEQ multiplex PCR, while TCRdb's copy carries only in-frame clones and drops some. The sample lists fewer than 200,000 clones, roughly a tenth occurring once. The germline V and J ends were trimmed by 6 bases and 1 base, with 18 bases remaining between them. CDR1 and CDR2 from the germline V gene are SNHLY and FYNNEI. The CDR3 totals 16 residues. Healthy bone marrow donors made up the cohort. The clonotype originates from a woman in her 30s in good health and CMV-seropositive. The source material was PBMCs. V usage is TRBV2 and J usage is TRBJ1-1; D call uncertain. The CDR3 region has the DNA TGTGCCAGCAGATCAGTGAGGAGCCAACAGAACACTGAAGCTTTCTTT. Its protein is CASRSVRSQQNTEAFF.